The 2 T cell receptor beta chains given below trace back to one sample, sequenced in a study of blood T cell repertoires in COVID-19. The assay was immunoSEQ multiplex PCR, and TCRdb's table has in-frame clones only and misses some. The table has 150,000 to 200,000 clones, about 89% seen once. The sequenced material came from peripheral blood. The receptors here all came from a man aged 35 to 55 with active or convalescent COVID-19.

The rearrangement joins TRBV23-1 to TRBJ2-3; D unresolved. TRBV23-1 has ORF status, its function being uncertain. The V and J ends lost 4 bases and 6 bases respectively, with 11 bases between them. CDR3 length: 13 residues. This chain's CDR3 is CASSLSNRDTQYF. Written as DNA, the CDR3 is TGCGCCAGCAGTCTATCCAACCGGGATACGCAGTATTTT.

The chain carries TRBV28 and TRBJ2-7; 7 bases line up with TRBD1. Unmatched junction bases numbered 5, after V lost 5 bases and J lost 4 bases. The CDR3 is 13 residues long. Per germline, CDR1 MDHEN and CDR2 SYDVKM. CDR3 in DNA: TGTGCCAGCAGTCCGGGACAGAGTTACGAGCAGTACTTC. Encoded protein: CASSPGQSYEQYF.